This T cell receptor (beta chain) was identified in a study of graft-versus-host responses after intestinal transplantation. On the study more broadly: Isolated intestinal, liver-intestinal, or multivisceral transplants were what recipients had. The whole recipient group had anti-thymocyte globulin induction followed by tacrolimus and steroids for 2 to 3 years.

The CDR3 spans 15 residues. Germline V lookup: CDR1 SGHAT, CDR2 FQDESV (reference sequence). The junction had 8 bases not matched to a gene; V was cut back by 4 bases and J by 4 bases. Worth noting for this clone: Antigen: not known.

TCRdb's table, derived via immunoSEQ multiplex PCR, lists solely in-frame clones and lacks some. The table shows approximately 130,000 clones, with approximately 92% occurring only once. The TCR comes from a human donor who received an intestinal transplant. Sequencing was performed on unstimulated CD4+ T cells sorted from spleen or lymph node cells, taken before intestinal transplant. The rearrangement links TRBV11-1 to TRBJ2-3, with 7 bases matching TRBD2. This CDR3 is CASSSRRGGPDTQYF. CDR3 nucleotides: TGTGCCAGCAGCTCGAGGCGGGGAGGGCCAGATACGCAGTATTTT.